The clone carrying this TCR beta chain was picked up many times. Its antigen is still unknown. These data belong to a study of T cells in Graves' hyperthyroidism and ophthalmopathy. What was amplified from RNA transcripts were TCR beta CDR3 regions. With the HTBI primer set, the TCR CDR3 went through a first round of RT-PCR. From the multiplex PCR reads, TCRdb called clonotypes with MiXCR, one entry per CDR3 protein. The sample contains a few hundred thousand distinct CDR3 sequences, roughly 15% of which appear only once. The CDR3 spans 13 residues. V lost 4 bases and J 5 bases, leaving 12 bases between the germline ends. Each diagnosis was grounded in clinical symptoms, serum thyroxine and TRAb, thyroid ultrasound, and orbital computed tomography. Study results and limitations: Onset of ophthalmopathy came a median roughly 6.4 months after the model predicted it. Most thyroid clonotypes with frequency above 0.001 were detected in blood.

Specimen: blood. The receptor comes from a woman in her 40s with Graves' hyperthyroidism that later progressed to Graves' ophthalmopathy. The rearrangement links TRBV12-3 or TRBV12-4 to TRBJ2-7; tentatively, D is TRBD2 (6 bases). In DNA form, the CDR3 reads TGTGCCAGCAGTTGGAGGGAATTGGACGAGCAGTACTTC. This translates into CASSWRELDEQYF.